This T cell receptor beta chain comes out of a study of T cell changes during pregnancy in multiple sclerosis. The assay was immunoSEQ multiplex PCR, and TCRdb's table has in-frame clones only and misses some. The sample has 35,000 or so clones; about 92% are singletons. The TCR originated in a female donor in good health, enrolled as a control in a pregnancy study. The sample here was CD4+ T cells from peripheral blood mononuclear cells, taken after pregnancy.

The CDR3 here is CASSQERTSGGANEQFF. Written as DNA, the CDR3 is TGCGCCAGCAGCCAAGAACGGACTAGCGGGGGGGCCAATGAGCAGTTCTTC. The chain combines TRBV4-1 with TRBJ2-1, with 15 nucleotides matching TRBD2. The germline gives CDR1 MGHRA, CDR2 YSYEKL. The CDR3 consists of 17 residues. V lost 0 bases, J lost 6 bases, and 3 bases stayed unmatched.